Given below is one T cell receptor (beta chain) in context. This entry comes from a study of shared clonotypes between healthy human individuals. Method: immunoSEQ multiplex PCR; TCRdb's copy keeps in-frame clones and lacks some. The profile shows 2,500,000 or so clones, around 92% of them singletons. The CDR3 is 16 amino acids. The germline V and J ends were trimmed by 4 bases and 0 bases, with 13 bases remaining between them. Germline values: CDR1 SGDLS, CDR2 YYNGEE. Sequencing was carried out using naive CD4+ T cells from PBMCs. Regarding subset: CD45RA+ positively selected. This chain joins TRBV9 and TRBJ1-4, with D uncertain. This TCR derives from a man in his late teens or twenties in good health. Some clones in this sample may be carry-over from other donors' samples. The CDR3 DNA reads TGTGCCAGCAGCCCGGGTGGAGAAGCAACTAATGAAAAACTGTTTTTT. Amino acid sequence: CASSPGGEATNEKLFF.